The rows below give T cell receptor beta chains drawn from one sample of a study of T cells expressing NK-cell markers. TCRdb reprocessed the 5' RACE reads, with one entry per CDR3 protein and no DNA. The sample table includes about 400,000 distinct CDR3 sequences. Sequenced sample: blood T cells: a sorted CD56 or NKG2C T cell subset, CD4+ or CD8+ T cells, or bulk PBMC T cells (not recorded which). The receptors stem from a woman in her forties or fifties in good health. Both conserved end residues are part of each CDR3.

v_call	j_call	cdr3_aa
TRBV5-1	TRBJ1-4	CASSLTRGIEKLFF
TRBV7-9	TRBJ2-1	CASSLKDQTMKQFF
TRBV7-8	TRBJ2-1	CASSPSGGGLSYNEQFF
TRBV10-3	TRBJ2-2	CAISTGARTGELFF
TRBV20-1	TRBJ1-4	CSARATGNEKLFF
TRBV12-3/TRBV12-4	TRBJ2-7	CASSLELAYYEQYF
TRBV18	TRBJ2-5	CASSSFGGEYQETQYF
TRBV6-2/TRBV6-3	TRBJ2-3	CASSYPLRGANDNTQYF
TRBV20-1	TRBJ2-4	CSARDPGRTKNIQYF
TRBV5-5	TRBJ2-5	CASQPGGFQETQYF
TRBV4-1	TRBJ2-1	CASSQVLEDEQFF
TRBV20-1	TRBJ2-7	CSARSSSGTSYEQYF
TRBV4-1	TRBJ2-4	CASSPRQGQDIQYF
TRBV7-9	TRBJ1-6	CASSLQGGGSPLHF
TRBV20-1	TRBJ2-5	CSAGPSQETQYF
TRBV5-1	TRBJ2-2	CASSLTRGAQPGELFF
TRBV6-2/TRBV6-3	TRBJ2-1	CASSYSRPGTSGNNEQFF
TRBV4-2	TRBJ2-5	CASSQDLMRAGGRETQYF
TRBV12-3/TRBV12-4	TRBJ2-5	CASIQGIVGETQYF
TRBV6-2/TRBV6-3	TRBJ2-7	CASSYAGVYEQYF
TRBV2	TRBJ1-5	CASSEGGPQHF
TRBV14	TRBJ1-1	CASSSGGTEAFF
TRBV12-3/TRBV12-4	TRBJ2-3	CASSFRQATDTQYF
TRBV20-1	TRBJ2-3	CSANSGRPLDTQYF
TRBV4-1	TRBJ1-2	CASSSTSNYGYTF
TRBV20-1	TRBJ2-3	CSARTGVVPDTQYF
TRBV10-1	TRBJ2-3	CASSDTLAGGPADTQYF
TRBV4-1	TRBJ1-1	CASSQEVKRDQPKGAFF
TRBV6-6	TRBJ2-7	CASKDRVYEQYF
TRBV27	TRBJ2-7	CASSPRDRGLGEQYF
TRBV6-4	TRBJ1-6	CASASDPNSPLHF
TRBV29-1	TRBJ2-2	CSADRGHNTGELFF
TRBV6-5	TRBJ1-6	CASNIRERSYNSPLHF
TRBV19	TRBJ2-1	CASSMGLEQFF
TRBV7-2	TRBJ1-4	CASSLVSFGTVNEKLFF
TRBV24-1	TRBJ2-1	CATSDLMGGYNEQFF
TRBV29-1	TRBJ2-5	CTTRDPSETQYF
TRBV5-4	TRBJ1-1	CASSFPGGGTEAFF
TRBV5-1	TRBJ1-1	CASSRTGRPEAFF
TRBV20-1	TRBJ1-5	CSAPGVGNQPQHF
TRBV3-1	TRBJ2-1	CASSQTPGLAEYNEQFF
TRBV7-2	TRBJ2-3	CASSLGGAKGVDTQYF
TRBV5-1	TRBJ2-3	CASSLAAGSGTGVSDTQYF
TRBV2	TRBJ2-7	CASTAGRDSSEQYF
TRBV10-3	TRBJ1-1	CAISTGQSEAFF
TRBV20-1	TRBJ1-2	CSARGSGASGYTF
TRBV6-2/TRBV6-3	TRBJ2-3	CASSSGTGSADTQYF
TRBV20-1	TRBJ2-5	CSWLESGLAETQYF
TRBV29-1	TRBJ2-7	CSVGRSPTYEQYF
TRBV20-1	TRBJ2-2	CSARVIAGAGELFF
TRBV6-5	TRBJ2-1	CASSQGLAGGSSYNEQFF
TRBV7-8	TRBJ1-1	CASSLTRQGSRNTEAFF
TRBV7-9	TRBJ1-2	CASSSKGTGGLYGYTF
TRBV7-8	TRBJ2-2	CASAMRREGAGELFF
TRBV18	TRBJ1-1	CASSALDRGKVPTEAFF
TRBV5-6	TRBJ2-1	CASSPAGSSYNEQFF
TRBV29-1	TRBJ2-2	CSVDVGGVGELFF